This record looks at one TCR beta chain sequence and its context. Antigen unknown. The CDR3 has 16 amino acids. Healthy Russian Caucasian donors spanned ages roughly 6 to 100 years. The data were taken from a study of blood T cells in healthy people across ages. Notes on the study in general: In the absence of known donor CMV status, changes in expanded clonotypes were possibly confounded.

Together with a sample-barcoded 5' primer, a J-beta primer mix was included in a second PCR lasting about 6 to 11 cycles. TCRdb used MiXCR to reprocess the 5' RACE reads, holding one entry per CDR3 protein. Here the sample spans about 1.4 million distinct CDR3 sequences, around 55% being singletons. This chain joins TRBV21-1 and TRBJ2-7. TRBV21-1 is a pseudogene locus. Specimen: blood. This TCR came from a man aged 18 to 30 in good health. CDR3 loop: CASSTPIGVLSYEQYF. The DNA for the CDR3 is TGTGCCAGCAGCACGCCAATTGGGGTCCTGAGCTACGAGCAGTACTTC.